Following are 18 T cell receptor beta chains from one sample sequenced in a study of cytomegalovirus exposure and HLA in healthy donors. With 60 Vbeta and 13 Jbeta primers, the PCR was carried out. Data came from immunoSEQ multiplex PCR; TCRdb stores just in-frame clones and leaves some out. Of 150,000 or so clones in the sample, 75% to 80% were seen once. The source material was PBMCs. The receptors were sampled from a man in his fifties in good health and CMV-seropositive.

The chain has TRBV4-1 and TRBJ2-1, with 10 bases that match TRBD1. Germline trimming cut 6 bases from V and 6 bases from J; bases unmatched to any gene: 8. Germline V gene sequence: CDR1 MGHRA, CDR2 YSYEKL. The CDR3 is 15 amino acids. CDR3 region: CASSRRDRGVNEQFF. In nucleotides, the CDR3 is TGCGCCAGCAGTAGACGGGACAGGGGAGTCAATGAGCAGTTCTTC.

This rearrangement joins TRBV18 to TRBJ1-6; 7 bases agree with TRBD1. The germline V gene encodes CDR1 KGHSH and CDR2 LQKENI. The CDR3 totals 16 residues. The trim removed 5 bases at V and 0 bases at J, leaving 4 bases unmatched. DNA of the CDR3: TGTGCCAGCTCAATGGGACAGCCCTCCTATAATTCACCCCTCCACTTT. This encodes CASSMGQPSYNSPLHF.

The chain uses TRBV5-5 and TRBJ2-2; TRBD2 aligns across 16 bases. V dropped 4 bases and J dropped 5; count of bases not matched to a gene: 11. The germline gives CDR1 SGHKS, CDR2 YYEKEE (reference sequence). This CDR3 region has 19 residues. This chain's CDR3 is CASSTSGLAGGPRTGELFF. In DNA form, the CDR3 reads TGTGCCAGCAGCACTTCGGGACTAGCGGGGGGGCCGCGAACCGGGGAGCTGTTTTTT.

The V gene is TRBV7-2, the J gene TRBJ1-4; D uncertain. The V gene lost 1 base and the J gene lost 8 bases, with 8 bases spanning the gap. This CDR3 is built from 13 residues. CDR1 and CDR2 from the germline V gene are SGHTA and FQGNSA. The CDR3 DNA is TGTGCCAGCAGCTTAGGGTTCGGGGAAAAACTGTTTTTT. As protein: CASSLGFGEKLFF.

The chain recombines TRBV5-6 with TRBJ1-1; D ambiguous. Between the trimmed V and J ends, which lost 2 bases and 4 bases, there was a span of 24 bases. The CDR3 runs 18 residues. The germline V gene has CDR1 SGHDT and CDR2 YYEEEE. The CDR3 bases are TGTGCCAGCAGCTTAGACCTCGGGAGCCGTATAGTAGTCACTGAAGCTTTCTTT. It encodes CASSLDLGSRIVVTEAFF.

The chain links TRBV5-6 to TRBJ2-3, with TRBD1 matching 9 bases. Unmatched junction bases numbered 5, after V lost 0 bases and J lost 3 bases. This CDR3 comprises 16 residues. Germline loops: CDR1 SGHDT, CDR2 YYEEEE. The CDR3 spells CASSLGTGVLTDTQYF. The CDR3 DNA follows: TGTGCCAGCAGCTTGGGGACAGGGGTTCTGACAGATACGCAGTATTTT.

The chain combines TRBV19 with TRBJ2-5, with D unresolved. CDR3 length equals 13 residues. Trimming pared 3 bases from V and 5 bases from J, leaving 10 bases between. CDR1 LNHDA and CDR2 SQIVND come from the germline V gene (reference sequence). The CDR3 DNA sequence: TGTGCCAGTAGTATCTTTTTGGAGGAGACCCAGTACTTC. Its translation: CASSIFLEETQYF.

The rearrangement joins TRBV6-1 to TRBJ2-1; TRBD2 is a possible D gene (5 bases). Germline CDR1 and CDR2: MNHNS and SASEGT. V gave up 6 bases and J gave up 3 bases, with 9 bases separating them. The CDR3 totals 13 residues. The CDR3 is CASRAGGYNEQFF. The CDR3 region has the DNA TGTGCCAGCAGGGCGGGCGGCTACAATGAGCAGTTCTTC.

V gene TRBV5-6 combines with J gene TRBJ2-5, with D hard to call. Gene TRBJ2-7 matches the end of the DNA better, so the J call may be wrong. The CDR3 extends over 15 amino acids. CDR1 and CDR2 from the germline V gene are SGHDT and YYEEEE. The CDR3 spells CASSLGSGWAYEQYF. The CDR3, as DNA: TGTGCCAGCAGCTTGGGGTCTGGGTGGGCCTACGAGCAGTACTTC.

In this sample, this clone turned up once. The rearrangement links TRBV15 to TRBJ2-5, with a weak D call TRBD1 (6 bases). V was clipped by 6 bases and J by 3 bases, with 17 bases between them. The CDR3 contains 15 residues. Germline CDR1 reads LNHNV; CDR2 reads YYDKDF (reference sequence). Here the CDR3 reads CATRESQGFEETQYF. DNA for the CDR3: TGTGCCACCAGGGAAAGTCAGGGGTTTGAAGAGACCCAGTACTTC.

This rearrangement joins TRBV4-3 to TRBJ2-2, with 7 bases fitting TRBD2. The CDR3 is 16 amino acids. J was trimmed by 1 base and V by 4 bases; bases with no gene match: 6. The V gene's germline CDR1 is LGHNA and CDR2 YSLEER. CDR3 sequence reads: CASSPSGTMNTGELFF. The CDR3 DNA follows: TGCGCCAGCAGCCCGTCGGGGACTATGAACACCGGGGAGCTGTTTTTT.

The V gene is TRBV30, the J gene TRBJ1-5; D is unresolved. The CDR3 runs 12 residues. The V end was cut by 2 bases, the J end by 7 bases, with 9 bases between. Germline CDR1 and CDR2: GTSNPN and SVGIG (reference sequence). The CDR3 spells CAWSLGGQPQHF. CDR3 DNA sequence: TGTGCCTGGAGTCTAGGAGGCCAGCCCCAGCATTTT.

This clone was counted only a few times. The J gene is TRBJ1-1, the V gene TRBV6-6; 8 bases align to TRBD1. CDR1 is MNHNY, CDR2 SVGAGI, per germline (reference sequence). The CDR3 has 14 amino acids. The J segment lost 2 bases and the V segment lost 6 bases, leaving 5 bases of the junction unmatched. The CDR3 DNA reads as TGTGCCAGCAGGGGCGGACAGGGAAACACTGAAGCTTTCTTT. Protein product: CASRGGQGNTEAFF.

The chain combines TRBV11-1 with TRBJ2-1; 9 positions agree with TRBD2. Germline-derived CDR1 and CDR2 are SGHAT and FQDESV (reference sequence). V dropped 3 bases and J dropped 2; count of bases not matched to a gene: 2. This CDR3 is built from 15 residues. Here the CDR3 DNA reads TGTGCCAGCAGCTTGGAGCGGGGGGCCTACAATGAGCAGTTCTTC. Its translation: CASSLERGAYNEQFF.

V gene TRBV6-5 combines with J gene TRBJ1-1; 8 bases fit TRBD1. V was pared by 5 bases and J by 4 bases, with 9 bases of the junction left unmatched. Germline assignment: CDR1 MNHEY and CDR2 SVGAGI. This CDR3 has 15 residues. The DNA of the CDR3 is TGTGCCAGCAGTCCGGCCAGGGGGCGCGGCACTGAAGCTTTCTTT. It translates to CASSPARGRGTEAFF.

The V gene is TRBV27, the J gene TRBJ2-1; D remains ambiguous. Germline V CDR1 and CDR2: MNHEY, SMNVEV (reference sequence). Trimming pared 0 bases from V and 4 bases from J, leaving 4 bases between. The CDR3 totals 13 residues. The CDR3 loop reads CASSLSSYNEQFF. The CDR3 nucleotides read TGTGCCAGCAGTTTATCCAGTTACAATGAGCAGTTCTTC.

This chain connects TRBV13 to TRBJ2-5; 10 positions agree with TRBD2. J was trimmed by 5 bases and V by 5 bases; bases with no gene match: 8. The CDR3 runs 15 residues. The germline V gene encodes CDR1 PRHDT and CDR2 FYEKMQ (reference sequence). The CDR3 DNA reads TGTGCCAGCAGCCCTGAAGCGGGGGGGCTGGAGACCCAGTACTTC. Protein: CASSPEAGGLETQYF.

The CDR3 here is CASSLASQATNYGYTF. The DNA for the CDR3 is TGCGCCAGCAGCTTGGCCTCACAGGCAACCAACTATGGCTACACCTTC. The genes are TRBV5-1 and TRBJ1-2, with a possible D match to TRBD1 (5 bases). Germline V gene lookup returns CDR1 SGHRS and CDR2 YFSETQ. V dropped 0 bases and J dropped 2 bases, with 14 bases sitting between them. This CDR3 is built from 16 residues.